This T cell receptor beta chain was recorded in a study of T-cell reconstitution after alpha-beta-depleted transplantation in children. Study-level findings and limits: Elevated TCRbeta diversity at day 60 was traced, in some patients, to surviving recipient T cells and thymic progenitors. Newly generated T cells supplied most T-cell counts and diversity one year post-transplant. Where alpha-beta T cells came from about two months after transplant was reportedly several hundred expanded graft clones.

Unique molecular identifiers were used to barcode this TCRbeta library. TCRdb reanalysed the PCR reads using MiXCR and keeps one entry per CDR3 protein. Of hundreds of thousands of distinct CDR3 sequences in the sample, around 13% were seen once. A note on this clonotype: The target antigen is unknown. A read error is possible here, since a much larger clone lies one base away.

The J segment lost 8 bases and the V segment lost 4 bases, leaving 13 bases of the junction unmatched. Germline V gene lookup returns CDR1 SGHRS and CDR2 YFSETQ. The CDR3 contains 15 residues. The sample in question was PBMCs, obtained before TCRalphabeta/CD19-depleted stem cell transplant. The sequence derives from a girl aged 2 to 9 with congenital amegakaryocytic thrombocytopenia, due to receive a stem cell transplant. This rearrangement joins TRBV5-1 to TRBJ2-5; 8 nucleotides match TRBD1. In nucleotides, the CDR3 is TGCGCCAGCAGCCGGGACAGGAGGACTGGGGACACCCAGTACTTC. Protein: CASSRDRRTGDTQYF.